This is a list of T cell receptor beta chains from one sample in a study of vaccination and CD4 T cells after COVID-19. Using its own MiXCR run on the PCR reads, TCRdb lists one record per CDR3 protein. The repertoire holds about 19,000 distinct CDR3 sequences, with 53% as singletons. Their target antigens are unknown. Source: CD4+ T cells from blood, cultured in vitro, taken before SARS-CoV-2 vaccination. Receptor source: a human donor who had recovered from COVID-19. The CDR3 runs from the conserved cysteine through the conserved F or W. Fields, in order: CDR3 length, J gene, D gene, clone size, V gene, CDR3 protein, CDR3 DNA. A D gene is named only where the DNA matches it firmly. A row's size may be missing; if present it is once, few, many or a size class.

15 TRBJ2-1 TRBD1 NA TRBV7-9 CASTPGQGSHNEQFF TGCGCCAGCACCCCGGGACAGGGATCCCACAATGAGCAGTTCTTC
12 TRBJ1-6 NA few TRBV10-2 CASSESHSPLHF TGCGCCAGCAGTGAGTCACATTCACCCCTCCACTTT
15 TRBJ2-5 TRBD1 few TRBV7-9 CASSRDREVGETQYF TGTGCCAGCAGCCGGGACAGGGAGGTGGGAGAGACCCAGTACTTC
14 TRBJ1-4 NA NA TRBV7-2 CASSLYPTNEKLFF TGTGCCAGCAGCTTGTATCCGACTAATGAAAAACTGTTTTTT
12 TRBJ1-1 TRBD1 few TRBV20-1 CSARTGAVEAFF TGCAGTGCTAGGACAGGGGCCGTCGAAGCTTTCTTT
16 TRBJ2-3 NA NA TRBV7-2 CASSARLPTNTDTQYF TGTGCCAGCAGCGCTCGACTACCAACAAACACAGATACGCAGTATTTT
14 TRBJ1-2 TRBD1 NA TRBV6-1 CASRIRGQDYGYTF TGTGCCAGTCGCATCAGGGGGCAAGACTATGGCTACACCTTC
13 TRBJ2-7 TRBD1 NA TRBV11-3 CASNPQGYYEQYF TGTGCCAGCAACCCACAGGGGTACTACGAGCAGTACTTC
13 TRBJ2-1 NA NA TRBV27 CASSSYRIDEQFF TGTGCCAGCAGTTCCTACAGGATCGATGAGCAGTTCTTC
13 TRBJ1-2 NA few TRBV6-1 CASTQGQLFGYTF TGTGCCAGCACCCAAGGACAGCTTTTTGGTTACACCTTC
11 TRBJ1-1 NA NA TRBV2 CARGLDTEAFF TGTGCCAGAGGGTTGGACACTGAAGCTTTCTTT
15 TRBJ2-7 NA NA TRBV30 CAWSGLRQNSYEQYF TGTGCCTGGAGTGGACTCCGACAGAACTCCTACGAGCAGTACTTC
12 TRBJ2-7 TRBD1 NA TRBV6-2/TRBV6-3 CASSRQGYEQYF TGTGCCAGCAGTCGACAGGGTTACGAGCAGTACTTC
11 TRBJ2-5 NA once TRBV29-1 CSLEWGETQYF TGCAGCTTAGAGTGGGGCGAGACCCAGTACTTC
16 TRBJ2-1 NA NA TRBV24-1 CATSVSGSARWNEQFF TGTGCCACCAGTGTTTCGGGGTCAGCTCGGTGGAATGAGCAGTTCTTC
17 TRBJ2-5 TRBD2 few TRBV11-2 CASSSYLGLAGGETQYF TGTGCCAGCAGCTCTTACCTCGGACTAGCGGGGGGAGAGACCCAGTACTTC
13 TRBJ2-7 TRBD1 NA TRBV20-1 CSALIGGPREQYF TGCAGTGCATTAATAGGGGGCCCTAGGGAGCAGTACTTC
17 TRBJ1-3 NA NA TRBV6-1 CASSLWAPSGSGNTIYF TGTGCCAGCAGCCTTTGGGCCCCGAGCGGCTCTGGAAACACCATATATTTT
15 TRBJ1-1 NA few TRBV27 CASTTRQAGYTEAFF TGTGCCAGCACCACTCGACAGGCGGGGTACACTGAAGCTTTCTTT
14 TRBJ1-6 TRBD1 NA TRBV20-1 CSARHGTANSPLHF TGCAGTGCTAGACACGGGACAGCCAATTCACCCCTCCACTTT
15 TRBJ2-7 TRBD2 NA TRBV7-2 CASSLGIAGADEQYF TGTGCCAGCAGCTTAGGAATAGCGGGAGCAGATGAGCAGTACTTC
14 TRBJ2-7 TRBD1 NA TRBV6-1 CASSVRQGVNEQYF TGTGCCAGCAGTGTTCGACAGGGGGTCAACGAGCAGTACTTC
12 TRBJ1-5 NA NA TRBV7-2 CASSLGKQPQHF TGTGCCAGCAGCTTAGGGAAACAGCCCCAGCATTTT
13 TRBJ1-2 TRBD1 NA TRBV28 CATVGQGIGGYTF TGTGCCACCGTAGGACAGGGGATAGGGGGCTACACCTTC
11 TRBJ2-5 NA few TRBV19 CASSLQETQYF TGTGCCAGTAGCTTACAAGAGACCCAGTACTTC
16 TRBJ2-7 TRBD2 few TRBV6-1 CASSLYGTSGSYEQYF TGTGCCAGCAGTCTATACGGGACTAGCGGGTCCTACGAGCAGTACTTC
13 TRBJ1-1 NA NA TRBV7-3 CASSFSEGTEAFF TGTGCCAGCAGCTTCTCCGAGGGCACTGAAGCTTTCTTT
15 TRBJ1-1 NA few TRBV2 CASSAQGPLNTEAFF TGTGCCAGCAGTGCACAGGGACCCCTGAACACTGAAGCTTTCTTT
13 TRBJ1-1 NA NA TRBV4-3 CASSHDRNTEAFF TGCGCCAGCAGCCATGACAGGAACACTGAAGCTTTCTTT
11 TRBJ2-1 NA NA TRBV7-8 CASSFNNEQFF TGTGCCAGCAGCTTTAATAATGAGCAGTTCTTC
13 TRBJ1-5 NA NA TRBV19 CASSPTGYQPQHF TGTGCCAGTAGTCCAACAGGGTATCAGCCCCAGCATTTT
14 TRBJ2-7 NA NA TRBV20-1 CSAISSDLRDEQYF TGCAGTGCTATCTCGTCGGACTTGCGCGACGAGCAGTACTTC
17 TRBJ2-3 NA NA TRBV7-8 CASSPGTGQVRTDTQYF TGTGCCAGCAGCCCTGGGACTGGACAGGTCCGCACAGATACGCAGTATTTT
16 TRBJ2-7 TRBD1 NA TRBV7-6 CASSSRSGTGLYEQYF TGTGCCAGCAGCTCCCGTTCCGGGACAGGGCTGTACGAGCAGTACTTC
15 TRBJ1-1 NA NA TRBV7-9 CASSSGPQVNTEAFF TGTGCCAGCAGCTCGGGACCCCAGGTGAACACTGAAGCTTTCTTT
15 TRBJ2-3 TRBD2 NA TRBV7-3 CASSLSAGNTDTQYF TGTGCCAGCAGCTTATCAGCGGGGAACACAGATACGCAGTATTTT
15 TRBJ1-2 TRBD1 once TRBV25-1 CASSTRQGLFYGYTF TGTGCCAGCAGTACCCGACAGGGTCTATTCTATGGCTACACCTTC
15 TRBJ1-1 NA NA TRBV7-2 CASSLMGVRSTEAFF TGTGCCAGCAGCCTCATGGGGGTCCGGAGCACTGAAGCTTTCTTT
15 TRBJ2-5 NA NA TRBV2 CASRPSGLIQETQYF TGTGCCAGCAGACCCAGCGGATTAATTCAAGAGACCCAGTACTTC
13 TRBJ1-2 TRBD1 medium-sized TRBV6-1 CASSDRDRGGYTF TGTGCCAGCAGTGACCGGGACAGGGGTGGCTACACCTTC
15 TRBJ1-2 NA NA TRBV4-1 CASSHPTSGRYGYTF TGCGCCAGCAGCCACCCCACCTCGGGGCGATATGGCTACACCTTC
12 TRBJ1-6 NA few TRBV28 CASSQGNSPLHF TGTGCCAGCAGCCAGGGAAACTCACCCCTCCACTTT
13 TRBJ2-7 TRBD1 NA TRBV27 CASRRTGVHEQYF TGTGCCAGCAGACGGACAGGGGTCCACGAGCAGTACTTC
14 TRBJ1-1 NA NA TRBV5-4 CASSLVGGRTEAFF TGTGCCAGCAGCTTGGTAGGGGGTCGCACTGAAGCTTTCTTT
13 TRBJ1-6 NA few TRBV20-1 CSARMGYNSPLHF TGCAGTGCTAGAATGGGTTACAATTCACCCCTCCACTTT
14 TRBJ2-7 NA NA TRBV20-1 CSVPSGGLTIEQYF TGCAGTGTTCCGTCAGGGGGGCTCACGATCGAGCAGTACTTC
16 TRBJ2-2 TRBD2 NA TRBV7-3 CASRATSGWNTGELFF TGTGCCAGCAGAGCGACTAGCGGGTGGAACACCGGGGAGCTGTTTTTT
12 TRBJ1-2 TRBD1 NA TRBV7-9 CASSFDRAGYTF TGTGCCAGCAGCTTCGACAGGGCGGGCTACACCTTC
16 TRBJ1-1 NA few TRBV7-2 CASSLMSGKRSTEAFF TGTGCCAGCAGCTTAATGTCAGGGAAACGAAGCACTGAAGCTTTCTTT
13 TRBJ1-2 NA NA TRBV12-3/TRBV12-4 CASSLGQFSGYTF TGTGCCAGCAGTTTAGGCCAGTTCAGTGGCTACACCTTC
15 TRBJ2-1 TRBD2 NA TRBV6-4 CASSALAGAYNEQFF TGTGCCAGCAGCGCTCTAGCGGGGGCCTACAATGAGCAGTTCTTC
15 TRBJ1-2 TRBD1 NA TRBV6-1 CASSEGQGAVYGYTF TGTGCCAGCAGTGAAGGACAGGGGGCCGTCTATGGCTACACCTTC